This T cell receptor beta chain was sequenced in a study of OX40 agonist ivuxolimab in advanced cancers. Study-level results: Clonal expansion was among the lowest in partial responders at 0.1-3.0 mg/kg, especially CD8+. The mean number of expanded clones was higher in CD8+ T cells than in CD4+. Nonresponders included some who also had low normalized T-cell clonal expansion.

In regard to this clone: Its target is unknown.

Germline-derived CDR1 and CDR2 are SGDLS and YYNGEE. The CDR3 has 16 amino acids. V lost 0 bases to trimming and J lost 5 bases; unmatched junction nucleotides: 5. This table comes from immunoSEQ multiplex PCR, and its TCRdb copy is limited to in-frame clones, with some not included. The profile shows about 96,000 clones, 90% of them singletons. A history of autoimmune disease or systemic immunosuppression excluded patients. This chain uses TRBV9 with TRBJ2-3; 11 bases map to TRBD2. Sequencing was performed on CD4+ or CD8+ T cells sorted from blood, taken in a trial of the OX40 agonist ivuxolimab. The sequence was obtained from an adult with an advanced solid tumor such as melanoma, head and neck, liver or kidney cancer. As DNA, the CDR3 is TGTGCCAGCAGCGTAGAAGTAGCGGGAGGGGGAGATACGCAGTATTTT. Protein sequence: CASSVEVAGGGDTQYF.